The clone carrying this TCR beta chain has just one count. V lost 5 bases and J lost 4, with 13 bases in between. Germline V gene lookup returns CDR1 MGHRA and CDR2 YSYEKL. The CDR3 extends over 14 amino acids. This entry belongs to a study of Tregs in tolerant kidney transplant recipients. Method: immunoSEQ multiplex PCR; TCRdb's copy keeps in-frame clones and lacks some. The data show about 72,000 clones, roughly 92% seen once. The sequenced sample was CD8+ T cells from blood, obtained before the transplant. This chain joins TRBV4-1 and TRBJ2-3, with a tentative D call TRBD1 (6 bases). The clonotype originates from a human donor who received a combined kidney and bone marrow transplant. The chain's CDR3 is CASSLGAGADTQYF. The CDR3 bases are TGCGCCAGCAGCTTGGGGGCCGGGGCAGATACGCAGTATTTT.